Listed below are T cell receptor beta chains from one sample, sequenced in a study of beta chain features in type 1 diabetes. This table comes from immunoSEQ multiplex PCR, and its TCRdb copy is limited to in-frame clones, with some not included. In the table there are 680,000 or so clones, around a sixth of which are singletons. Source material: naive CD4+ T cells from blood. All receptors derive from a man aged 18 to 29 in good health. Both conserved end residues are part of each CDR3. A D gene is named only where the DNA matches it firmly. Expanded clones are given a class, and other clones once, few, many or no size at all.

J gene: TRBJ2-7
clone size: NA
D gene: TRBD1
V gene: TRBV6-1
CDR3 protein: CASSEAGTGGEQYF
CDR3 DNA: TGTGCCAGCAGTGAAGCGGGGACAGGGGGCGAGCAGTACTTC

J gene: TRBJ1-5
clone size: few
D gene: TRBD1
V gene: TRBV7-9
CDR3 protein: CASSLDGRGLGSNQPQHF
CDR3 DNA: TGTGCCAGCAGCTTAGACGGCAGGGGGCTAGGGAGCAATCAGCCCCAGCATTTT

J gene: TRBJ2-7
clone size: NA
D gene: TRBD1
V gene: TRBV7-6
CDR3 protein: CASSSSSGTGSYEQYF
CDR3 DNA: TGTGCCAGCAGCTCATCCTCCGGGACAGGATCCTACGAGCAGTACTTC

J gene: TRBJ2-7
clone size: NA
D gene: NA
V gene: TRBV28
CDR3 protein: CASSLGDSYSSYEQYF
CDR3 DNA: TGTGCCAGCAGTTTGGGGGATAGCTATAGCTCCTACGAGCAGTACTTC

J gene: TRBJ2-5
clone size: few
D gene: TRBD2
V gene: TRBV9
CDR3 protein: CASSVVPAGGGETQYF
CDR3 DNA: TGTGCCAGCAGCGTAGTACCAGCGGGAGGGGGAGAGACCCAGTACTTC

J gene: TRBJ2-5
clone size: NA
D gene: TRBD1
V gene: TRBV10-3
CDR3 protein: CAIRDRGRETQYF
CDR3 DNA: TGTGCCATCAGGGACAGGGGGCGGGAGACCCAGTACTTC

J gene: TRBJ2-4
clone size: few
D gene: TRBD2
V gene: TRBV18
CDR3 protein: CASSPWRGDSDIQYF
CDR3 DNA: TGTGCCAGCTCACCATGGCGGGGGGACTCGGACATTCAGTACTTC

J gene: TRBJ1-2
clone size: few
D gene: TRBD1
V gene: TRBV29-1
CDR3 protein: CSVRQGRGVGYTF
CDR3 DNA: TGCAGCGTTCGACAGGGAAGAGGGGTTGGCTACACCTTC

J gene: TRBJ2-7
clone size: few
D gene: TRBD2
V gene: TRBV2
CDR3 protein: CASDALGGSSEQYF
CDR3 DNA: TGTGCCAGTGACGCATTGGGGGGGTCAAGTGAGCAGTACTTC

J gene: TRBJ2-7
clone size: few
D gene: NA
V gene: TRBV11-2
CDR3 protein: CASSSPRGAYYYEQYF
CDR3 DNA: TGTGCCAGCAGCTCCCCCCGGGGGGCCTACTACTACGAGCAGTACTTC

J gene: TRBJ2-2
clone size: NA
D gene: NA
V gene: TRBV5-1
CDR3 protein: CASSLGAENTGELFF
CDR3 DNA: TGCGCCAGCAGCTTGGGGGCGGAGAACACCGGGGAGCTGTTTTTT

J gene: TRBJ2-7
clone size: few
D gene: TRBD2
V gene: TRBV4-3
CDR3 protein: CASSQRSGRANEQYF
CDR3 DNA: TGCGCCAGCAGCCAACGTAGCGGGAGGGCCAACGAGCAGTACTTC

J gene: TRBJ2-2
clone size: NA
D gene: NA
V gene: TRBV7-3
CDR3 protein: CASSSRGSGTGELFF
CDR3 DNA: TGTGCCAGCAGCTCCAGGGGTAGCGGCACCGGGGAGCTGTTTTTT

J gene: TRBJ2-1
clone size: few
D gene: TRBD2
V gene: TRBV9
CDR3 protein: CASSVTGTSDLDEQFF
CDR3 DNA: TGTGCCAGCAGCGTAACCGGGACTAGCGATCTCGATGAGCAGTTCTTC

J gene: TRBJ1-6
clone size: NA
D gene: NA
V gene: TRBV19
CDR3 protein: CASSLPRTDSPLHF
CDR3 DNA: TGTGCCAGTAGTTTACCTCGGACCGATTCACCCCTCCACTTT

J gene: TRBJ1-2
clone size: NA
D gene: NA
V gene: TRBV18
CDR3 protein: CASSEGEDYGYTF
CDR3 DNA: TGTGCCAGCTCTGAGGGGGAGGACTATGGCTACACCTTC

J gene: TRBJ2-1
clone size: NA
D gene: NA
V gene: TRBV5-1
CDR3 protein: CASSPDLPQYNEQFF
CDR3 DNA: TGCGCCAGCAGCCCCGACCTCCCACAGTACAATGAGCAGTTCTTC

J gene: TRBJ1-1
clone size: few
D gene: NA
V gene: TRBV5-1
CDR3 protein: CASSLRSGSMNTEAFF
CDR3 DNA: TGCGCCAGCAGCTTGAGGTCAGGGAGTATGAACACTGAAGCTTTCTTT

J gene: TRBJ2-3
clone size: NA
D gene: NA
V gene: TRBV7-2
CDR3 protein: CASSLAVRRGSTDTQYF
CDR3 DNA: TGTGCCAGCAGCTTGGCGGTGAGGCGGGGCAGCACAGATACGCAGTATTTT

J gene: TRBJ2-1
clone size: few
D gene: NA
V gene: TRBV7-2
CDR3 protein: CASSLEYKYNEQFF
CDR3 DNA: TGTGCCAGCAGCTTAGAGTATAAGTACAATGAGCAGTTCTTC

J gene: TRBJ1-5
clone size: NA
D gene: NA
V gene: TRBV2
CDR3 protein: CASRRDTHSNQPQHF
CDR3 DNA: TGTGCCAGCAGGAGGGACACCCACTCCAATCAGCCCCAGCATTTT

J gene: TRBJ2-5
clone size: few
D gene: NA
V gene: TRBV28
CDR3 protein: CASSHRRNQETQYF
CDR3 DNA: TGTGCCAGCAGCCACCGCAGGAATCAAGAGACCCAGTACTTC